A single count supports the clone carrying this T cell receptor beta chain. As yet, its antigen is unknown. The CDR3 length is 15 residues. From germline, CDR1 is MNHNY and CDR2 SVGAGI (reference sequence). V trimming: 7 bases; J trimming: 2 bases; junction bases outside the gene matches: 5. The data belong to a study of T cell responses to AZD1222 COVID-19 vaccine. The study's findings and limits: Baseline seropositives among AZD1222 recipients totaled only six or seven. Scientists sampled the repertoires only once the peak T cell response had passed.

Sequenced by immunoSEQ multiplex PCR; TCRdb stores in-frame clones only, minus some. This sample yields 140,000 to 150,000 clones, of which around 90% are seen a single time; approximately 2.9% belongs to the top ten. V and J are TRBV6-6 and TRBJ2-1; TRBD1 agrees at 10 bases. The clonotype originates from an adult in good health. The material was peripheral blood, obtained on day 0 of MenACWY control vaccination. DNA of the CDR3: TGTGCCAGCATCCAGGGACAGGGGCCCTACAATGAGCAGTTCTTC. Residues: CASIQGQGPYNEQFF.